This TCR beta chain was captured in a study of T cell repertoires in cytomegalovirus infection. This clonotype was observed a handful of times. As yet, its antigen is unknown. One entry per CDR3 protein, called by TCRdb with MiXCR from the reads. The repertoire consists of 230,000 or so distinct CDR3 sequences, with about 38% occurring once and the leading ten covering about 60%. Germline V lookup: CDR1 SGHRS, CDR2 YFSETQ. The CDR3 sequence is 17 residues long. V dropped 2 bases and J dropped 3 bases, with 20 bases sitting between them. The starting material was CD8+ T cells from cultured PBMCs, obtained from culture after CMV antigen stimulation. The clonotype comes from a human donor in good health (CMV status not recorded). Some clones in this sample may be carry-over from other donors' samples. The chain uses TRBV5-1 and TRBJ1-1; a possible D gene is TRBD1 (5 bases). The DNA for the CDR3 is TGCGCCAGCAGCTTCGGTTGGGGGAAGACAGTTGACACTGAAGCTTTCTTT. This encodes CASSFGWGKTVDTEAFF.